A single sample is the source of the 8 T cell receptor beta chains below, sequenced in a study of vaccination effects on CD4 cells after COVID-19. Before sequencing, viral peptide pools were used by the ViraFEST assay to expand antigen-specific CD4+ T cells. Around day 10 of culture, CD4+ T cells were separated out. Vaccinated participants had no history of SARS-CoV-2 infection and tested negative for nucleocapsid antibodies. These receptors' antigens are unknown. TCRdb keeps only in-frame clones here, not all; method: immunoSEQ multiplex PCR. The table records just under 75,000 clones, 65% to 85% of them present only once. This material consisted of CD4+ T cells from PBMCs cultured with HCoV-NL63 spike peptides, taken before COVID-19 vaccination. The source is a human donor who received a COVID-19 vaccine.

Written as DNA, the CDR3 is TGTGCCAGCAGTGAATATAGGGTCGGCTCTGGAAACACCATATATTTT. Translation: CASSEYRVGSGNTIYF. The chain is built from TRBV25-1 and TRBJ1-3; D is ambiguous. Germline CDR1 MGHDK, CDR2 SYGVNS. The CDR3 has 16 amino acids. Trimming removed 0 bases at V and 0 bases at J, with 9 bases between.

The chain couples TRBV29-1 to TRBJ2-5, with TRBD1 identical over 7 bases. Germline CDR1 reads SQVTM; CDR2 reads ANQGSEA. V shed 6 bases and J 4 bases; nucleotides not matched to a gene: 5. The CDR3 covers 12 residues. The DNA of the CDR3 is TGCAGCGTCGACAGGGCTCGAGAGACCCAGTACTTC. This codes for CSVDRARETQYF.

This clone has more than one count but fewer than ten. CDR3 in amino acids: CASATGYNEQFF. In nucleotides, the CDR3 is TGCGCCAGCGCCACAGGCTACAATGAGCAGTTCTTC. The chain carries TRBV10-2 and TRBJ2-1; possible D gene TRBD1, 5 bases. CDR3 length equals 12 residues. The V end was cut by 8 bases, the J end by 3 bases, with 8 bases between. Germline CDR1 reads WSHSY; CDR2 reads SAAADI.

V usage is TRBV2 and J usage is TRBJ2-3, with 7 bases matching TRBD1. The CDR3 has 14 amino acids. V was clipped by 6 bases and J by 3 bases; unmatched bases: 6. The germline CDR1 and CDR2 sequences are SNHLY and FYNNEI. CDR3 DNA sequence: TGTGCCAGCAGCCAGGAGACAGGGACAGATACGCAGTATTTT. It translates to CASSQETGTDTQYF.

This clone was recorded a few times. The rearrangement links TRBV18 to TRBJ2-1, with TRBD2 matching over 9 bases. CDR1 KGHSH and CDR2 LQKENI come from the germline V gene. The CDR3 runs 16 residues. Trimming took 3 bases from V and 2 from J; bases not matched to a gene: 5. CDR3 sequence reads: CASSPLGGGAYNEQFF. CDR3 sequence (DNA): TGTGCCAGCTCACCGCTTGGCGGGGGGGCCTACAATGAGCAGTTCTTC.

The chain links TRBV6-5 to TRBJ2-1; 11 bases match TRBD1. The length of the CDR3 is 14 residues. Germline CDR1 reads MNHEY; CDR2 reads SVGAGI. V was clipped by 8 bases and J by 4 bases; unmatched bases: 4. CDR3 sequence: CASGDRGKYNEQFF. The CDR3 DNA reads TGTGCCAGCGGGGACAGGGGGAAATACAATGAGCAGTTCTTC.

This CDR3 is CASSPGGPNEQFF. The DNA of the CDR3 is TGCGCCAGCAGTCCGGGGGGCCCTAATGAGCAGTTCTTC. The J gene is TRBJ2-1, the V gene TRBV5-1, with D possibly TRBD2 on 7 matching bases. Germline V CDR1 and CDR2: SGHRS, YFSETQ. Trimming stripped 5 bases from V and 7 bases from J, with 13 bases between. There are 13 residues in the CDR3.

In its sample, this clone was seen once. The gene calls are TRBV5-1 and TRBJ1-1; D not resolved. Germline V gives CDR1 SGHRS, CDR2 YFSETQ. V was trimmed by 4 bases and J by 0 bases, leaving 10 bases between them. This CDR3 comprises 14 residues. CDR3 sequence reads: CASSRRQMNTEAFF. As DNA, the CDR3 is TGCGCCAGCAGCCGACGTCAGATGAACACTGAAGCTTTCTTT.